This passage covers 5 T cell receptor beta chains from one sample sequenced in a study of T cells in localized non-small cell lung cancer. Measured with immunoSEQ multiplex PCR; TCRdb has only the in-frame clones, and not every one. The sample lists around 41,000 clones, roughly 86% occurring once. The sequenced sample was peripheral blood, obtained before any cancer treatment. Every receptor here comes from a female donor over 55 with stage I squamous cell lung carcinoma.

V and J are TRBV5-6 and TRBJ1-3; weak D call: TRBD1 (5 bases). Trimming shortened V by 3 bases and J by 2 bases, and 12 bases separated the two germline ends. The length of the CDR3 is 15 residues. Germline V CDR1 and CDR2: SGHDT, YYEEEE. The CDR3 loop reads CASSSTIGAGNTIYF. The CDR3 nucleotides read TGTGCCAGCAGCTCAACAATAGGGGCTGGAAACACCATATATTTT.

This chain connects TRBV15 to TRBJ1-2, with 8 bases matching TRBD1. The germline gives CDR1 LNHNV, CDR2 YYDKDF (reference sequence). The V segment lost 5 bases and the J segment 6 bases; nucleotides outside the gene matches: 2. The CDR3 runs to 12 residues. The CDR3 sequence is CATSRTGNGYTF. The CDR3 DNA reads TGTGCCACCAGCCGGACAGGGAATGGCTACACCTTC.

V usage is TRBV29-1 and J usage is TRBJ2-3, with D possibly TRBD2 on 6 matching bases. The CDR3 contains 13 residues. Germline V gene data show CDR1 as SQVTM and CDR2 as ANQGSEA. Trimming removed 7 bases from V and 1 base from J, with 12 bases in between. CDR3 sequence (DNA): TGCAGCGCCGGACTAAGGGGCACAGATACGCAGTATTTT. It encodes CSAGLRGTDTQYF.

J is TRBJ2-1 and V is TRBV11-3; TRBD1 matches at 12 bases. V shed 2 bases and J 8 bases; nucleotides not matched to a gene: 7. Germline-derived CDR1 and CDR2 are SGHNT and YENEEA. The CDR3 is made up of 16 amino acids. The CDR3 protein is CASSLNPGQGAYEQFF. The CDR3 nucleotides read TGTGCCAGCAGCTTAAACCCGGGACAGGGGGCGTATGAGCAGTTCTTC.

The CDR3 region has the DNA TGTGCCAGCAGCCAGAATGAGCAGTTCTTC. Translation gives CASSQNEQFF. This chain uses TRBV7-2 with TRBJ2-1; no definite D call. The germline V gene encodes CDR1 SGHTA and CDR2 FQGNSA. V was shortened by 5 bases and J by 7 bases, with 3 bases between the two germline ends. This CDR3 has 10 amino acids.